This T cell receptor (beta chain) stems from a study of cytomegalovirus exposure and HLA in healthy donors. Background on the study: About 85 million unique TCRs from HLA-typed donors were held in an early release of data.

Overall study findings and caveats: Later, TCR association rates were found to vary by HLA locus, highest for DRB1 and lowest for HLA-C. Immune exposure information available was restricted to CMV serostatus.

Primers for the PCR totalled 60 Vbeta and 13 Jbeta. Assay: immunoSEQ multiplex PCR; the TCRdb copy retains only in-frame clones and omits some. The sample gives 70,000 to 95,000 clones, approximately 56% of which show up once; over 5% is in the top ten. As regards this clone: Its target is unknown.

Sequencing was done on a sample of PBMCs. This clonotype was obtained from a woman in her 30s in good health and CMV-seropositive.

The CDR3 region is CASGGPMAGSGYEQYF. CDR3 in DNA: TGTGCTAGTGGTGGCCCTATGGCAGGGTCCGGGTACGAGCAGTACTTC. V is TRBV12-5 and J is TRBJ2-7; a weak D match, TRBD1 (5 bases). The CDR3 extends over 16 amino acids. V was pared by 5 bases and J by 4 bases, with 21 bases between. In germline, CDR1 is LGHNT, CDR2 FRNRAP.